This T cell receptor (beta chain) was observed in a study of blood T cell repertoires in COVID-19. Here immunoSEQ multiplex PCR was the method, and the copy in TCRdb shows in-frame clones only, minus some. Here the sample spans about 240,000 clones, roughly 86% being singletons. Looked up from germline, CDR1 is SNHLY and CDR2 is FYNNEI. The CDR3 is 15 residues long. V lost 4 bases and J 3 bases, leaving 13 bases between the germline ends. The specimen sequenced was PBMCs or T cells enriched from blood (not recorded which). This TCR was sampled from a woman aged 25-40 years with acute COVID-19. The gene calls are TRBV2 and TRBJ2-1; D is perhaps TRBD1 (7 bases). CDR3 in DNA: TGTGCCAGCAGTGGGGGCAGGGGGGACTACAATGAGCAGTTCTTC. Translation gives CASSGGRGDYNEQFF. The full variable domain, rest sourced from reference TRBV2 and TRBJ2-1, is EPEVTQTPSHQVTQMGQEVILRCVPISNHLYFYWYRQILGQKVEFLVSFYNNEISEKSEIFDDQFSVERPDGSNFTLKIRSTKLEDSAMYFCASSGGRGDYNEQFFGPGTRLTVL.